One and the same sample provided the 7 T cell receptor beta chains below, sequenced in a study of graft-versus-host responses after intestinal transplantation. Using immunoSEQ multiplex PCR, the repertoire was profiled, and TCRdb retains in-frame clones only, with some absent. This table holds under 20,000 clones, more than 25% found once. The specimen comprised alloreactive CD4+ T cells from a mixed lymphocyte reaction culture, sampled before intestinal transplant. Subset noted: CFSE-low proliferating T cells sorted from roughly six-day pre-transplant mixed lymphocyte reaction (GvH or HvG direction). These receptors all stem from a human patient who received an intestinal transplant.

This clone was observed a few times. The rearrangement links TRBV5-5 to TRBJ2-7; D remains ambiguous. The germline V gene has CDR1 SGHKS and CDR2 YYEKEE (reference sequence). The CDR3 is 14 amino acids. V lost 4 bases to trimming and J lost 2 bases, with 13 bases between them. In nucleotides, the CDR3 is TGTGCCAGCAGCCAAGAACTTCCTCCCTACGAGCAGTACTTC. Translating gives CASSQELPPYEQYF. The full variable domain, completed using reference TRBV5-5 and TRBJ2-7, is DAGVTQSPTHLIKTRGQQVTLRCSPISGHKSVSWYQQVLGQGPQFIFQYYEKEERGRGNFPDRFSARQFPNYSSELNVNALLLGDSALYLCASSQELPPYEQYFGPGTRLTVT.

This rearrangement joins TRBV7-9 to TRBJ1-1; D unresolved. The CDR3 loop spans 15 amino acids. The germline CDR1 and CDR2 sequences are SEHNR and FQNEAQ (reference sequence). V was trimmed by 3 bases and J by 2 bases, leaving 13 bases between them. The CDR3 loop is CASSFSRGLNTEAFF. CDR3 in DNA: TGTGCCAGCAGCTTTAGTAGAGGGTTAAACACTGAAGCTTTCTTT.

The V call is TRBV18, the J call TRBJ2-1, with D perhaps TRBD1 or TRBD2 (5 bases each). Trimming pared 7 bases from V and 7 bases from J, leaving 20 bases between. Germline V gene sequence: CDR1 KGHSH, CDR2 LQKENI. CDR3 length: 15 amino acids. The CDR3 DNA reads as TGTGCCAGCTTAACGGGGCCCACGATGCGGAATGAGCAGTTCTTC. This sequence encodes CASLTGPTMRNEQFF.

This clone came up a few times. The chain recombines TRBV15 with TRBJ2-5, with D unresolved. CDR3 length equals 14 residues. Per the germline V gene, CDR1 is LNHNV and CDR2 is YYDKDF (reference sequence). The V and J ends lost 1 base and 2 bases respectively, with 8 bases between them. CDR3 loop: CATSRGLKQETQYF. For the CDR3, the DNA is TGTGCCACCAGCAGAGGGCTAAAACAAGAGACCCAGTACTTC.

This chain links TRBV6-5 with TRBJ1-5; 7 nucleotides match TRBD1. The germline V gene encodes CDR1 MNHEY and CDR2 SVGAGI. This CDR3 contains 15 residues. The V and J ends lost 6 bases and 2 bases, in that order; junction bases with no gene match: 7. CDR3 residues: CASRRTGVGNQPQHF. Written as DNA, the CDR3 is TGTGCCAGCAGACGGACAGGCGTTGGCAATCAGCCCCAGCATTTT.

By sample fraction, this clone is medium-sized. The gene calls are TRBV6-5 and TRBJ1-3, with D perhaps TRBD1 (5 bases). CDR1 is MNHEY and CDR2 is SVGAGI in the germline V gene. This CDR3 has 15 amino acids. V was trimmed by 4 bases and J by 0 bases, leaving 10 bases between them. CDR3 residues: CASSSTGSSGNTIYF. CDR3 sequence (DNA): TGTGCCAGCAGTTCCACAGGTTCCTCTGGAAACACCATATATTTT.

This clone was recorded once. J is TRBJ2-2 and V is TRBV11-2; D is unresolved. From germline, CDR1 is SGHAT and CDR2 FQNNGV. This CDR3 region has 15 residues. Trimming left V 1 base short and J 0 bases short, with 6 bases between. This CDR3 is CASSLGTANTGELFF. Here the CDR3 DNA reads TGTGCCAGCAGCTTAGGGACGGCGAACACCGGGGAGCTGTTTTTT.